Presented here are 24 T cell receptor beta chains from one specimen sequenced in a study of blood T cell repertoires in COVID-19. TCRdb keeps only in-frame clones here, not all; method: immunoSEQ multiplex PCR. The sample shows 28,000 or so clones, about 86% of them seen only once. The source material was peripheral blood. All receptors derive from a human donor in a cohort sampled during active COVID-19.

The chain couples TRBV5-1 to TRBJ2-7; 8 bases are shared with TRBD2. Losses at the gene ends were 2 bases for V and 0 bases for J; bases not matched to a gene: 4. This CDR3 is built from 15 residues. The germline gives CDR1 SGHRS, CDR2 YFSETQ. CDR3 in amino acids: CASSFAGGSSYEQYF. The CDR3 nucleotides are TGCGCCAGCAGCTTTGCGGGGGGAAGCTCCTACGAGCAGTACTTC. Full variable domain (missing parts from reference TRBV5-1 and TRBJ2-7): KAGVTQTPRYLIKTRGQQVTLSCSPISGHRSVSWYQQTPGQGLQFLFEYFSETQRNKGNFPGRFSGRQFSNSRSEMNVSTLELGDSALYLCASSFAGGSSYEQYFGPGTRLTVT.

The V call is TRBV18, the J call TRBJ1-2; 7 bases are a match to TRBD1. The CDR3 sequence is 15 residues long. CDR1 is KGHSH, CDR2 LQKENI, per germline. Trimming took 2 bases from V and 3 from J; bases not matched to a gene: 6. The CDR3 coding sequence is TGTGCCAGCTCACCAAGGCCAGGGGGGTACTATGGCTACACCTTC. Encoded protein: CASSPRPGGYYGYTF.

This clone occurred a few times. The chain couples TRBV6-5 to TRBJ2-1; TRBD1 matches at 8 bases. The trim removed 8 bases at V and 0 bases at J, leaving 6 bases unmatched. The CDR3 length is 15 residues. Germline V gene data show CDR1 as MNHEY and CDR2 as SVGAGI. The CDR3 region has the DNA TGTGCCAGCGTTGAGGGACAGGTCTCCTACAATGAGCAGTTCTTC. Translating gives CASVEGQVSYNEQFF.

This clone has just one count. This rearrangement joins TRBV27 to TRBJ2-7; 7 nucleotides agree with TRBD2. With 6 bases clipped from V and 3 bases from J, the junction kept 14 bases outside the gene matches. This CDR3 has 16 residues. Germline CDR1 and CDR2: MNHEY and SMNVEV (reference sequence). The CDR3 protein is CASSPRGAGFFYEQYF. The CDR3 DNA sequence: TGTGCCAGCAGCCCCCGGGGAGCGGGGTTCTTCTACGAGCAGTACTTC.

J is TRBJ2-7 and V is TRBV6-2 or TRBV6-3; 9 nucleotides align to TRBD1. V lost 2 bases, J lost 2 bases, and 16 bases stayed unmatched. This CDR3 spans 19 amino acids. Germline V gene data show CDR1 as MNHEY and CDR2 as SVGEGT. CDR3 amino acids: CASSYQSPGTGIGTYEQYF. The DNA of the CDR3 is TGTGCCAGCAGTTACCAAAGTCCCGGGACAGGGATAGGGACCTACGAGCAGTACTTC.

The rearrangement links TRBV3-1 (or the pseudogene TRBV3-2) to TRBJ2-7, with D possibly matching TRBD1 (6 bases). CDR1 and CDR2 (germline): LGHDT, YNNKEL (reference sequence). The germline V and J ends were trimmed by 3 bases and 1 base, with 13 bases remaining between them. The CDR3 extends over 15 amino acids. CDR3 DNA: TGTGCCAGCAGCCAGGGGGCGACGGGGTCCTACGAGCAGTACTTC. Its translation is CASSQGATGSYEQYF.

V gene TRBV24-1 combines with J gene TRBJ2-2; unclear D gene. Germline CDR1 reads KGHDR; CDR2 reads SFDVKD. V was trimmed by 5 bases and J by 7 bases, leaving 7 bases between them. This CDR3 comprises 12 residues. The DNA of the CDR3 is TGTGCCACCAGTGGTCTAGTCGGGGAGCTGTTTTTT. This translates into CATSGLVGELFF.

CDR3 residues: CATGQGSNQPQHF. The CDR3 DNA sequence: TGTGCCACAGGACAGGGCAGCAATCAGCCCCAGCATTTT. The chain combines TRBV6-5 with TRBJ1-5; 8 positions match TRBD1. With V trimmed by 10 bases and J by 1 base, 3 bases remained unmatched. Germline CDR1 MNHEY, CDR2 SVGAGI. CDR3 length: 13 amino acids.

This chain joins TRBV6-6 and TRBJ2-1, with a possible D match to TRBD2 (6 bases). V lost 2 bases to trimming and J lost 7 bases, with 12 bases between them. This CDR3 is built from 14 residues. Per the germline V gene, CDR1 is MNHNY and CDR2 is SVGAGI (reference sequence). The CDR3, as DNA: TGTGCCAGCAGTTACGGCGGGGTTGGGAATGAGCAGTTCTTC. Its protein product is CASSYGGVGNEQFF.

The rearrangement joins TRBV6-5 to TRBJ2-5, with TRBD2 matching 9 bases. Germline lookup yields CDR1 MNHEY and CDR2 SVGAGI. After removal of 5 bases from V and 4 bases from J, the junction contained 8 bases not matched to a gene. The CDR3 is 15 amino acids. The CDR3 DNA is TGTGCCAGCAGTCTGTGGCGGGGGGGCCGAGAGACCCAGTACTTC. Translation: CASSLWRGGRETQYF.

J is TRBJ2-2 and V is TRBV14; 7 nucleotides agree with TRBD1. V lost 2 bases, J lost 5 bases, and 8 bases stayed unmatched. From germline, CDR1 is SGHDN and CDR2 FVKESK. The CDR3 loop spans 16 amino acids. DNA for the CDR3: TGTGCCAGCAGCCAACTCGAGGGGGCGCGAACCGGGGAGCTGTTTTTT. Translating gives CASSQLEGARTGELFF.

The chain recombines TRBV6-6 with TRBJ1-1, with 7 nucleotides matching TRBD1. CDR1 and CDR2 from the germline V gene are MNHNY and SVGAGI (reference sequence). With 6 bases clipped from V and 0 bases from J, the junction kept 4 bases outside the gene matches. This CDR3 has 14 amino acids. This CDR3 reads CASRSGQLNTEAFF. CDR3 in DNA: TGTGCCAGCAGGTCGGGACAGCTGAACACTGAAGCTTTCTTT.

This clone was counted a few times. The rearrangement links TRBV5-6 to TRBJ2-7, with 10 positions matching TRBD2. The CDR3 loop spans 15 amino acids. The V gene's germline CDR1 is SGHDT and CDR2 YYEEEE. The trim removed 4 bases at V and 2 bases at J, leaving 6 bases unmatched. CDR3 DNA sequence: TGTGCCAGCAGCGTACCTAGCGGGGGCCCCTACGAGCAGTACTTC. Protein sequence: CASSVPSGGPYEQYF. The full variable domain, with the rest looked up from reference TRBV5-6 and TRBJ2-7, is DAGVTQSPTHLIKTRGQQVTLRCSPKSGHDTVSWYQQALGQGPQFIFQYYEEEERQRGNFPDRFSGHQFPNYSSELNVNALLLGDSALYLCASSVPSGGPYEQYFGPGTRLTVT.

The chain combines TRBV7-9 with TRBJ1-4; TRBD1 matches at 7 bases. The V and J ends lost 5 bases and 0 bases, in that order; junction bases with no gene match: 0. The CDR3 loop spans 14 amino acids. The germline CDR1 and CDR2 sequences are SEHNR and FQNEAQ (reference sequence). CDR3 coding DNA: TGTGCCAGCAGCCAGGGGGCAACTAATGAAAAACTGTTTTTT. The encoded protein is CASSQGATNEKLFF.

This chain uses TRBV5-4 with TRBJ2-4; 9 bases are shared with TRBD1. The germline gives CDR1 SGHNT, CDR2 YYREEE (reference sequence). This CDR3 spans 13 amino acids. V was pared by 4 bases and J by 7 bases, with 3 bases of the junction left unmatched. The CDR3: CASSPGQGNIQYF. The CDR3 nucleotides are TGTGCCAGCAGCCCCGGACAGGGGAACATTCAGTACTTC.

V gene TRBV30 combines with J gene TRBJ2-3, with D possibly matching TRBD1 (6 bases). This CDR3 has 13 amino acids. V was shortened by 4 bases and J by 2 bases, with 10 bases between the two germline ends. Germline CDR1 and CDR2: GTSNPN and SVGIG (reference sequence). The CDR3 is CAWKTGFTDTQYF. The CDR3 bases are TGTGCCTGGAAAACAGGGTTCACAGATACGCAGTATTTT. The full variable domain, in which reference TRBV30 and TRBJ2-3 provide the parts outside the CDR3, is SQTIHQWPATLVQPVGSPLSLECTVEGTSNPNLYWYRQAAGRGLQLLFYSVGIGQISSEVPQNLSASRPQDRQFILSSKKLLLSDSGFYLCAWKTGFTDTQYFGPGTRLTVL.

CDR3 DNA sequence: TGCGCCAGCAGCCTATCCACTACCGGGACATTAGGCGAGCAGTACTTC. Amino acid sequence: CASSLSTTGTLGEQYF. The chain carries TRBV5-1 and TRBJ2-7; tentative D call: TRBD1 (6 bases). V lost 4 bases to trimming and J lost 6 bases, with 23 bases between them. Germline assignment: CDR1 SGHRS and CDR2 YFSETQ. The CDR3 is 16 amino acids.

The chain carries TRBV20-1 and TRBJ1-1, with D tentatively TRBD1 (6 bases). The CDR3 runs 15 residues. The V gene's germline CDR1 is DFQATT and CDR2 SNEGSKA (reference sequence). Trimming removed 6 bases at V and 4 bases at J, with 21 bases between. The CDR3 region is CSASDRLSGGTEAFF. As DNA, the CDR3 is TGCAGTGCCAGTGACAGGCTGAGCGGGGGCACTGAAGCTTTCTTT.

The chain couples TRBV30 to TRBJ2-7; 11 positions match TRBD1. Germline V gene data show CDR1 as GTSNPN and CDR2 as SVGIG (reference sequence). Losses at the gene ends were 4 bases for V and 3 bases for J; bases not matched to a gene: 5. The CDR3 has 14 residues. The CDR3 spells CAWTPDRGLYEQYF. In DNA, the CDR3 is TGTGCCTGGACTCCGGACAGGGGGCTCTACGAGCAGTACTTC.

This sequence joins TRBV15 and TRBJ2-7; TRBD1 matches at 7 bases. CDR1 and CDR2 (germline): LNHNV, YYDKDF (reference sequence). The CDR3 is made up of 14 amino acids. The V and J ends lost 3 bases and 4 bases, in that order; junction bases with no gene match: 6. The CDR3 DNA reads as TGTGCCACCAGCAGGGGACAGTCCGTTTACGAGCAGTACTTC. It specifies CATSRGQSVYEQYF.

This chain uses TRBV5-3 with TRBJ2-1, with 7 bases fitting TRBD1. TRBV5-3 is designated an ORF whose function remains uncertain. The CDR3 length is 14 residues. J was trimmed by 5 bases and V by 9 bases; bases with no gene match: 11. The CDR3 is CAIHSTGQNNEQFF. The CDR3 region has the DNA TGTGCCATCCACTCTACGGGACAGAACAATGAGCAGTTCTTC.

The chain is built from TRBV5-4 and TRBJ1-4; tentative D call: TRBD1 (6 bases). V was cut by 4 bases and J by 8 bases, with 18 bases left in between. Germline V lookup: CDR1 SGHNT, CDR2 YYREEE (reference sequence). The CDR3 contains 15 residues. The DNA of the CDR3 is TGTGCCAGCAGCATACAGGGCCCTCGTCGAGAAAAACTGTTTTTT. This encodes CASSIQGPRREKLFF. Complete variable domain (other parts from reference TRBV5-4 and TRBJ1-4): ETGVTQSPTHLIKTRGQQVTLRCSSQSGHNTVSWYQQALGQGPQFIFQYYREEENGRGNFPPRFSGLQFPNYSSELNVNALELDDSALYLCASSIQGPRREKLFFGSGTQLSVL.

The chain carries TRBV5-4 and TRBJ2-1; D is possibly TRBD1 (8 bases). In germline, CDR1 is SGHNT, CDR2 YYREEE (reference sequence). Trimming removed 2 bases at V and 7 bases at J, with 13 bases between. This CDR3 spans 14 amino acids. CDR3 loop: CASSLQQGGNEQFF. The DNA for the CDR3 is TGTGCCAGCAGCTTACAACAGGGGGGGAATGAGCAGTTCTTC.

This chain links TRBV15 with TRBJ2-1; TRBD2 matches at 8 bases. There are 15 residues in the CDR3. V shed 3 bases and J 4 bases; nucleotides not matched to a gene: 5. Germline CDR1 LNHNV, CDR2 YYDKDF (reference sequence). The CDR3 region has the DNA TGTGCCACCAGCAGGGAGGGGACTAGGTACAATGAGCAGTTCTTC. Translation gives CATSREGTRYNEQFF.